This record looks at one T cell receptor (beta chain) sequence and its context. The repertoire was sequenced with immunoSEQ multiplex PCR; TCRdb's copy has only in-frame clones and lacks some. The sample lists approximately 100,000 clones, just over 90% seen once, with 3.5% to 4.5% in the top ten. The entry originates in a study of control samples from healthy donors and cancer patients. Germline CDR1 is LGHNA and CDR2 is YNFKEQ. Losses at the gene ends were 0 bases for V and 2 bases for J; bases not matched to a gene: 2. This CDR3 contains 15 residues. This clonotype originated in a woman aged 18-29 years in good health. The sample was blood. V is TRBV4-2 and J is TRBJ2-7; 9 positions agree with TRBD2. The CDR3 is CASSQDLAGPYEQYF. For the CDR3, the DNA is TGTGCCAGCAGCCAAGACCTAGCGGGACCCTACGAGCAGTACTTC.